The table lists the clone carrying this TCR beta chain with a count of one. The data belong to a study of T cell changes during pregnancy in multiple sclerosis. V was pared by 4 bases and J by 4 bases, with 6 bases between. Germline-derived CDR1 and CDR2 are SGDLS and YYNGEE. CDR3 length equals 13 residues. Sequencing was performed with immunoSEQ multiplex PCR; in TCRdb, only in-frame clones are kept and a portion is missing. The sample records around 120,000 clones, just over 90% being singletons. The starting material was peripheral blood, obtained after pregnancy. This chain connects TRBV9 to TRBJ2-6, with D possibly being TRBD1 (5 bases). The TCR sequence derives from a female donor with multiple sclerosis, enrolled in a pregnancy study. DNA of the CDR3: TGTGCCAGCAGCAAGGGGGGGGCCAACGTCCTGACTTTC. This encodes CASSKGGANVLTF.